This T cell receptor (beta chain) emerged from a study of cytomegalovirus exposure and HLA in healthy donors. Study results and caveats: DRB1 showed the most TCR associations and HLA-C the fewest in a later analysis, as rates varied by HLA locus.

V lost 5 bases and J 7 bases, leaving 18 bases between the germline ends. Germline-derived CDR1 and CDR2 are MNHEY and SMNVEV (reference sequence). The CDR3 sequence is 14 residues long. About this clone itself: The antigen remains undetermined.

PCR used 60 Vbeta primers and 13 Jbeta primers. In the study's own analysis: The authors later counted 65 million to 90 million unique TCR beta chains, around 9.9 million of them shared. The method was immunoSEQ multiplex PCR; TCRdb's version includes in-frame clones alone and lacks a portion of them. V and J calls and clone size come straight from that table; D and trimming were deduced from the DNA. Of just over 150,000 clones listed, 75% to 90% are singletons. Sequencing was performed on PBMCs. The chain links TRBV27 to TRBJ2-7, with D perhaps TRBD1 (5 bases). The source of this sequence is a male donor in good health and CMV-seropositive. The CDR3 DNA sequence: TGTGCCAGCAGTCCCTCAACCGACAGCCTGGAGCAGTACTTC. Amino acids: CASSPSTDSLEQYF.